The clone carrying this T cell receptor beta chain was counted between two and nine times. Its matching antigen is unknown. This entry belongs to a study of identical twins. General observations from the study: A cross-sectional statistical analysis, not follow-up of the same donors, supported the conclusions. Memory repertoires showed no such pattern, whereas abundant cord blood beta clonotypes carried fewer insertions. Models predicted too little out-of-frame TCR alpha sharing in monozygotic twins.

Healthy Caucasians were all of the donors. TCRdb itself ran the 5' RACE reads through MiXCR, one entry per CDR3 protein. There are approximately 210,000 distinct CDR3 sequences in the sample; about a tenth occur only once, and approximately 5.1% lies in the top ten. Trimming removed 4 bases from V and 3 bases from J; junction bases left unmatched: 3. This CDR3 is built from 13 residues. Germline V gives CDR1 MNHEY, CDR2 SVGAGI. The source is a woman younger than 30 in good health. Sequencing used memory (CD45RO+) T cells sorted from blood. The chain carries TRBV6-5 and TRBJ2-7; TRBD1 matches 7 bases. The CDR3 DNA is TGTGCCAGCAGTTCTGCAGGGGGCTACGAGCAGTACTTC. Its protein is CASSSAGGYEQYF.